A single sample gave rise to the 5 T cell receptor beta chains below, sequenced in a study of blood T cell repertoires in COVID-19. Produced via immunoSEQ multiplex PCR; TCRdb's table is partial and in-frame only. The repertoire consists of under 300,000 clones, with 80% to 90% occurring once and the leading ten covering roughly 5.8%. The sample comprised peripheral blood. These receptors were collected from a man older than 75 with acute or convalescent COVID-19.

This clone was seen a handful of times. CDR3 region: CASTLTGHYGYTF. Here the CDR3 DNA reads TGTGCCAGCACCCTGACAGGGCACTATGGCTACACCTTC. The J gene is TRBJ1-2, the V gene TRBV6-6; 7 nucleotides match TRBD1. Per the germline V gene, CDR1 is MNHNY and CDR2 is SVGAGI (reference sequence). CDR3 size: 13 residues. The V segment lost 7 bases and the J segment 3 bases; nucleotides outside the gene matches: 5.

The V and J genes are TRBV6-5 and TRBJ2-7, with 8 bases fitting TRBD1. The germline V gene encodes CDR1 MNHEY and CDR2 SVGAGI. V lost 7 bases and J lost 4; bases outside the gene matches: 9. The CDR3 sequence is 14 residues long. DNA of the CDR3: TGTGCCAGCAATCGACAGGGGCGATATTACGAGCAGTACTTC. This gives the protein CASNRQGRYYEQYF.

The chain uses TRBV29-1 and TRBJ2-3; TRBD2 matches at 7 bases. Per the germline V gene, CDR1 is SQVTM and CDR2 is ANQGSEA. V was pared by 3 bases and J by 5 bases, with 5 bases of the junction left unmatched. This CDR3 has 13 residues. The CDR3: CSVDSGVQDTQYF. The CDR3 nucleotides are TGCAGCGTTGACAGCGGGGTTCAAGATACGCAGTATTTT.

CDR3 DNA: TGTGCCAGCAGCAAAGCGCTGGGGGGGTCATCTATGAACACTGAAGCTTTCTTT. This translates into CASSKALGGSSMNTEAFF. This chain links TRBV21-1 with TRBJ1-1. TRBV21-1 is flagged as a pseudogene. The CDR3 spans 18 residues.

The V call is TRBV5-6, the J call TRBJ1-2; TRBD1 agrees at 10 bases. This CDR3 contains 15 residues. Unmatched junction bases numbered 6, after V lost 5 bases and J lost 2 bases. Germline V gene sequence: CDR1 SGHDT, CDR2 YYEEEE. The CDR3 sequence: CASRPATGGNYGYTF. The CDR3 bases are TGTGCCAGCAGACCTGCGACAGGGGGCAACTATGGCTACACCTTC.